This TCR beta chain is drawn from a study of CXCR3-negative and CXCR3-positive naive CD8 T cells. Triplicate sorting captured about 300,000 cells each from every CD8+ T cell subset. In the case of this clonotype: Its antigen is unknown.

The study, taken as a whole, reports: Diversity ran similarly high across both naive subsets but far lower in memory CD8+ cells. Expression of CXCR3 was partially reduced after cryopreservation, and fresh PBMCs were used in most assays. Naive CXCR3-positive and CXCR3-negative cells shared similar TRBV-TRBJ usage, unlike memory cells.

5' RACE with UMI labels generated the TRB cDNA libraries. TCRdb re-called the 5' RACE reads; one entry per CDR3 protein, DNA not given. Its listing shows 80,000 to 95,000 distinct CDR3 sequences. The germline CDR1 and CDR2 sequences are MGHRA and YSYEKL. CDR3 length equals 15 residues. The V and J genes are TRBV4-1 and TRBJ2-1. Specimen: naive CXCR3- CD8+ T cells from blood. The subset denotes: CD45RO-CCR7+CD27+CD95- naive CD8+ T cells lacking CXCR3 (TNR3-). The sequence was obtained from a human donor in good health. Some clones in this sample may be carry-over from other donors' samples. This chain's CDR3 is CASSQGPSSYNEQFF.